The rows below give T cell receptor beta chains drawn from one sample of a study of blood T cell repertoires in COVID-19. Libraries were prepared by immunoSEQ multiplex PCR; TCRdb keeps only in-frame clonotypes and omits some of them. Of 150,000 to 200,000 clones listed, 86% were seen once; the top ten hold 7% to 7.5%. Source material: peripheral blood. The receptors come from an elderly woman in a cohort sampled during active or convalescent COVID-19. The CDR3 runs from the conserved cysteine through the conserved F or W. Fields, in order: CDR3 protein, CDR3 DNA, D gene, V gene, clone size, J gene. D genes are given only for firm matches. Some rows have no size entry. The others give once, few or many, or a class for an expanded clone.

CDR3aa: CASSSGQGRRRRTIYF
CDR3nt: TGTGCCAGCAGTTCGGGACAGGGGCGCAGGAGAAGGACCATATATTTT
d_gene: TRBD1
v_gene: TRBV28
abundance: .
j_gene: TRBJ1-3

CDR3aa: CASRSPGGNEKLFF
CDR3nt: TGTGCCAGCAGATCCCCCGGGGGTAATGAAAAACTGTTTTTT
d_gene: .
v_gene: TRBV28
abundance: .
j_gene: TRBJ1-4

CDR3aa: CASSRGTDQETQYF
CDR3nt: TGTGCCAGCAGCCGCGGGACGGACCAAGAGACCCAGTACTTC
d_gene: .
v_gene: TRBV3-1/TRBV3-2
abundance: .
j_gene: TRBJ2-5

CDR3aa: CASSLFASGGSSYNEQFF
CDR3nt: TGTGCCAGCAGTTTATTTGCTAGCGGAGGAAGCTCCTACAATGAGCAGTTCTTC
d_gene: TRBD2
v_gene: TRBV28
abundance: .
j_gene: TRBJ2-1

CDR3aa: CARSQCGCAYEQYF
CDR3nt: TGTGCCAGATCCCAGTGCGGCTGCGCCTACGAGCAGTACTTC
d_gene: .
v_gene: TRBV11-3
abundance: .
j_gene: TRBJ2-7

CDR3aa: CASSLAETDSSGNTIYF
CDR3nt: TGTGCCAGCAGCTTAGCCGAGACAGATAGCTCTGGAAACACCATATATTTT
d_gene: .
v_gene: TRBV7-2
abundance: .
j_gene: TRBJ1-3

CDR3aa: CASSYLNILAGDSYEQYF
CDR3nt: TGTGCCAGCAGTTACCTCAATATCCTAGCGGGGGACTCCTACGAGCAGTACTTC
d_gene: TRBD2
v_gene: TRBV6-2/TRBV6-3
abundance: .
j_gene: TRBJ2-7

CDR3aa: CASALKGQSSYNSPLHF
CDR3nt: TGTGCCAGCGCGTTGAAGGGACAGAGCTCCTATAATTCACCCCTCCACTTT
d_gene: TRBD1
v_gene: TRBV28
abundance: .
j_gene: TRBJ1-6

CDR3aa: CASSQEKAVPEAFF
CDR3nt: TGCGCCAGCAGCCAAGAGAAAGCCGTCCCTGAAGCTTTCTTT
d_gene: .
v_gene: TRBV4-3
abundance: .
j_gene: TRBJ1-1

CDR3aa: CASSARVRQSYEQYF
CDR3nt: TGTGCCAGCAGCGCCCGGGTAAGACAGTCCTACGAGCAGTACTTC
d_gene: .
v_gene: TRBV27
abundance: .
j_gene: TRBJ2-7

CDR3aa: CASSSRTGPGGANVLTF
CDR3nt: TGTGCCAGCAGCTCACGGACAGGGCCGGGTGGGGCCAACGTCCTGACTTTC
d_gene: TRBD1
v_gene: TRBV4-2
abundance: few
j_gene: TRBJ2-6

CDR3aa: CASSLIGVGGNSPLHF
CDR3nt: TGTGCCAGCAGCTTGATTGGGGTGGGAGGAAATTCACCCCTCCACTTT
d_gene: .
v_gene: TRBV7-2
abundance: .
j_gene: TRBJ1-6

CDR3aa: CASSTPRTDYNSPLHF
CDR3nt: TGTGCCAGCAGCACTCCTCGGACAGATTATAATTCACCCCTCCACTTT
d_gene: .
v_gene: TRBV7-2
abundance: .
j_gene: TRBJ1-6

CDR3aa: CASSRTGDTIYF
CDR3nt: TGTGCCAGCAGCAGGACAGGGGACACCATATATTTT
d_gene: TRBD1
v_gene: TRBV2
abundance: once
j_gene: TRBJ1-3

CDR3aa: CASSQEKNGRQGIPLDYGYTF
CDR3nt: TGTGCCAGCAGCCAAGAAAAAAACGGTCGACAGGGGATTCCTCTAGACTATGGCTACACCTTC
d_gene: TRBD1
v_gene: TRBV3-1/TRBV3-2
abundance: .
j_gene: TRBJ1-2

CDR3aa: CASSFSLAGLNEQFF
CDR3nt: TGTGCCAGCAGCTTTTCACTAGCGGGGCTCAATGAGCAGTTCTTC
d_gene: TRBD2
v_gene: TRBV5-5
abundance: .
j_gene: TRBJ2-1

CDR3aa: CASSRILGASGNTIYF
CDR3nt: TGCGCCAGCAGCCGAATCTTGGGAGCCTCTGGAAACACCATATATTTT
d_gene: .
v_gene: TRBV4-3
abundance: .
j_gene: TRBJ1-3

CDR3aa: CASSPESGANVLTF
CDR3nt: TGTGCCAGCTCACCAGAGTCCGGGGCCAACGTCCTGACTTTC
d_gene: .
v_gene: TRBV18
abundance: .
j_gene: TRBJ2-6

CDR3aa: CATLGQAGEKLFF
CDR3nt: TGTGCCACCTTGGGACAGGCTGGTGAAAAACTGTTTTTT
d_gene: TRBD1
v_gene: TRBV10-3
abundance: .
j_gene: TRBJ1-4

CDR3aa: CASSWRDSLSGANVLTF
CDR3nt: TGTGCCAGCAGTTGGAGGGACTCACTCTCTGGGGCCAACGTCCTGACTTTC
d_gene: .
v_gene: TRBV27
abundance: .
j_gene: TRBJ2-6

CDR3aa: CAWSVRGRNRVYEQYF
CDR3nt: TGTGCCTGGAGTGTGCGAGGGCGCAATCGTGTCTACGAGCAGTACTTC
d_gene: .
v_gene: TRBV30
abundance: .
j_gene: TRBJ2-7

CDR3aa: CASSPRTGVNTEAFF
CDR3nt: TGTGCCAGCAGCCCACGGACAGGGGTGAACACTGAAGCTTTCTTT
d_gene: TRBD1
v_gene: TRBV7-2
abundance: few
j_gene: TRBJ1-1

CDR3aa: CASSRDRSSYNEQFF
CDR3nt: TGTGCCAGTAGTAGGGACAGGAGCTCCTACAATGAGCAGTTCTTC
d_gene: TRBD1
v_gene: TRBV19
abundance: .
j_gene: TRBJ2-1

CDR3aa: CASTKGGIVDYGYTF
CDR3nt: TGTGCCAGCACCAAAGGAGGGATCGTCGACTATGGCTACACCTTC
d_gene: .
v_gene: TRBV7-9
abundance: once
j_gene: TRBJ1-2

CDR3aa: CASSQESLPGTEAFF
CDR3nt: TGCGCCAGCAGCCAAGAGAGTCTTCCAGGCACTGAAGCTTTCTTT
d_gene: .
v_gene: TRBV4-3
abundance: .
j_gene: TRBJ1-1

CDR3aa: CASSLLRGVGSPLHF
CDR3nt: TGTGCCAGCAGCTTACTCAGGGGTGTCGGTTCACCCCTCCACTTT
d_gene: .
v_gene: TRBV11-2
abundance: few
j_gene: TRBJ1-6

CDR3aa: CATSKGNSGSTDTQYF
CDR3nt: TGTGCCACCAGCAAGGGTAATAGCGGGAGCACAGATACGCAGTATTTT
d_gene: TRBD2
v_gene: TRBV15
abundance: .
j_gene: TRBJ2-3

CDR3aa: CASSPLEANEKLFF
CDR3nt: TGCGCCAGCAGCCCCTTGGAGGCTAATGAAAAACTGTTTTTT
d_gene: .
v_gene: TRBV5-1
abundance: .
j_gene: TRBJ1-4

CDR3aa: CASSYPGHYEQYF
CDR3nt: TGTGCCAGCAGTTACCCCGGACATTACGAGCAGTACTTC
d_gene: .
v_gene: TRBV6-5
abundance: .
j_gene: TRBJ2-7

CDR3aa: CASRYKDRITNYGYTF
CDR3nt: TGTGCCAGCAGGTACAAGGACAGGATCACTAACTATGGCTACACCTTC
d_gene: TRBD1
v_gene: TRBV6-2/TRBV6-3
abundance: .
j_gene: TRBJ1-2

CDR3aa: CASSLNRLTGELFF
CDR3nt: TGCGCCAGCAGCTTGAACAGGCTAACCGGGGAGCTGTTTTTT
d_gene: .
v_gene: TRBV5-1
abundance: few
j_gene: TRBJ2-2

CDR3aa: CASSKGLAFDEQFF
CDR3nt: TGTGCCAGCAGCAAGGGACTAGCTTTCGATGAGCAGTTCTTC
d_gene: TRBD2
v_gene: TRBV7-9
abundance: .
j_gene: TRBJ2-1

CDR3aa: CASSPPIAGLNEQFF
CDR3nt: TGCGCCAGCAGCCCCCCGATAGCGGGGTTAAATGAGCAGTTCTTC
d_gene: TRBD2
v_gene: TRBV5-1
abundance: .
j_gene: TRBJ2-1

CDR3aa: CASSTTTGVFYNEQFF
CDR3nt: TGTGCCAGCAGCACAACGACAGGGGTCTTCTACAATGAGCAGTTCTTC
d_gene: TRBD1
v_gene: TRBV5-6
abundance: .
j_gene: TRBJ2-1

CDR3aa: CASSARDRGNEQFF
CDR3nt: TGTGCCAGCAGCGCACGGGACAGGGGCAATGAGCAGTTCTTC
d_gene: TRBD1
v_gene: TRBV7-9
abundance: .
j_gene: TRBJ2-1

CDR3aa: CAISEGGAMNTEAFF
CDR3nt: TGTGCCATCAGTGAAGGAGGGGCTATGAACACTGAAGCTTTCTTT
d_gene: .
v_gene: TRBV10-3
abundance: .
j_gene: TRBJ1-1

CDR3aa: CASSKGQGGYTF
CDR3nt: TGTGCCAGCAGCAAAGGACAGGGTGGCTACACCTTC
d_gene: TRBD1
v_gene: TRBV7-2
abundance: .
j_gene: TRBJ1-2

CDR3aa: CASSQGQATNEKLFF
CDR3nt: TGTGCCAGCAGCCAGGGACAGGCCACTAATGAAAAACTGTTTTTT
d_gene: TRBD1
v_gene: TRBV5-8
abundance: .
j_gene: TRBJ1-4

CDR3aa: CASSYSKAGGSVQPQHF
CDR3nt: TGTGCCAGCAGTTACTCGAAAGCGGGGGGAAGCGTTCAGCCCCAGCATTTT
d_gene: .
v_gene: TRBV6-2/TRBV6-3
abundance: .
j_gene: TRBJ1-5

CDR3aa: CASSFGGTNYGYTF
CDR3nt: TGTGCCAGCAGCTTTGGCGGCACTAACTATGGCTACACCTTC
d_gene: .
v_gene: TRBV7-9
abundance: .
j_gene: TRBJ1-2

CDR3aa: CASIMGTGTYGYTF
CDR3nt: TGTGCCAGCATCATGGGGACAGGGACCTATGGCTACACCTTC
d_gene: TRBD1
v_gene: TRBV2
abundance: .
j_gene: TRBJ1-2

CDR3aa: CASSVEGQGITEAFF
CDR3nt: TGTGCCAGCAGCGTAGAGGGACAGGGAATCACTGAAGCTTTCTTT
d_gene: TRBD1
v_gene: TRBV9
abundance: once
j_gene: TRBJ1-1

CDR3aa: CASSQRGTGELFF
CDR3nt: TGTGCCAGCAGCCAGAGAGGAACCGGGGAGCTGTTTTTT
d_gene: .
v_gene: TRBV3-1/TRBV3-2
abundance: .
j_gene: TRBJ2-2

CDR3aa: CASRFERDTLYNEQFF
CDR3nt: TGTGCCAGCAGATTCGAGCGGGACACCCTCTACAATGAGCAGTTCTTC
d_gene: .
v_gene: TRBV7-2
abundance: .
j_gene: TRBJ2-1

CDR3aa: CASSQQAGSYEQYF
CDR3nt: TGCGCCAGCAGCCAACAGGCAGGCTCCTACGAGCAGTACTTC
d_gene: .
v_gene: TRBV4-1
abundance: .
j_gene: TRBJ2-7